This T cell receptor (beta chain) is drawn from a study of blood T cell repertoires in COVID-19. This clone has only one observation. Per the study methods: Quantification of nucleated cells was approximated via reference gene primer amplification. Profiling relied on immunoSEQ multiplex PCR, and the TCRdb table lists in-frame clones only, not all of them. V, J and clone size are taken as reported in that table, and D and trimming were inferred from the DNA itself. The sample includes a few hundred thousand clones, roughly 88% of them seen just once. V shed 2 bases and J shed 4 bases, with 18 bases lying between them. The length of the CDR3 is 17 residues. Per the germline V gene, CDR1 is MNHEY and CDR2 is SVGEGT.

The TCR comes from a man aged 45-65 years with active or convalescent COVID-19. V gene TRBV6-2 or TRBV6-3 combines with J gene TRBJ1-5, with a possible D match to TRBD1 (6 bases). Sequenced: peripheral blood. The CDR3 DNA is TGTGCCAGCAGTTACGTTCAAGCCGACAGGATGAATCAGCCCCAGCATTTT. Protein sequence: CASSYVQADRMNQPQHF.